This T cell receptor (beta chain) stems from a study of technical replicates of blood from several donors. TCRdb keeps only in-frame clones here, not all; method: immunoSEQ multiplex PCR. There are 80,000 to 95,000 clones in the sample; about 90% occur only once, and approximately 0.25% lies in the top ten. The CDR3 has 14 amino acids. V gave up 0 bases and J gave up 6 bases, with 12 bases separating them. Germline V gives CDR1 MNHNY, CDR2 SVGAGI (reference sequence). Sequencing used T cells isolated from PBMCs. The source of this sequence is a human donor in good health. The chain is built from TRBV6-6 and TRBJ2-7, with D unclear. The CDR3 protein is CASSYSYSGSEQYF. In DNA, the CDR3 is TGTGCCAGCAGTTACTCTTATTCGGGTTCCGAGCAGTACTTC.